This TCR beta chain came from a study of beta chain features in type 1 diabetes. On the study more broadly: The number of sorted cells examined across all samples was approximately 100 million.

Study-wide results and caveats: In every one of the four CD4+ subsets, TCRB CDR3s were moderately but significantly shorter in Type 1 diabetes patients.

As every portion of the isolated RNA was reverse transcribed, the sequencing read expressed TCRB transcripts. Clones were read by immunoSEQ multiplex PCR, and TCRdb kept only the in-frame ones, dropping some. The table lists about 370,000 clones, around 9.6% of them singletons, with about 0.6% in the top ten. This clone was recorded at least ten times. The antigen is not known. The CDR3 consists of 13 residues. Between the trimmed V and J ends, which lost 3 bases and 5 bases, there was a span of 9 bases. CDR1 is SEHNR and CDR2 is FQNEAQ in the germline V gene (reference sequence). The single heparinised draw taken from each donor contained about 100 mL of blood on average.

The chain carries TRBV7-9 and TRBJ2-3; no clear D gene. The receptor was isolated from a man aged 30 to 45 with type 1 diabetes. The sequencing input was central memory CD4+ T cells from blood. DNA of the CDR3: TGTGCCAGCAGCTTCTCGGAGCTAGATACGCAGTATTTT. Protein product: CASSFSELDTQYF.